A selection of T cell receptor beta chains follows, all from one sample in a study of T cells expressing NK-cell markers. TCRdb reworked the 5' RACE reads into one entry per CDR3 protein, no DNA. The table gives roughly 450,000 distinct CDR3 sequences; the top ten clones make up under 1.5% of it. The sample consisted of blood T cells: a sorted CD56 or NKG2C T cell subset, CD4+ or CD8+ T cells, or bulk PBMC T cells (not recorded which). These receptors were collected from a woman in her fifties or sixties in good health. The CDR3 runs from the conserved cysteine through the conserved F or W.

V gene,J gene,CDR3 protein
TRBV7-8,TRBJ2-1,CASSSPAGVYNEQFF
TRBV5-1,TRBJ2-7,CASSLGLAGIKYF
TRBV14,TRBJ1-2,CASSSPGQGIYGYTF
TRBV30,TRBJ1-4,CAWRVRQGLLTTNEKLFF
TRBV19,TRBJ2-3,CASKIGHGTDTQYF
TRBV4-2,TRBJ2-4,CASSQETSGEIKNIQYF
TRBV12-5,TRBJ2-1,CASGLVSAGPFYNEQFF
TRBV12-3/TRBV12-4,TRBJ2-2,CASSRGGQGGELFF
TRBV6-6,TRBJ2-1,CATERASYNEQFF
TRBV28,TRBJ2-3,CASSGTTPGRDTQYF
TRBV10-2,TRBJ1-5,CASSEYRDRPQHF
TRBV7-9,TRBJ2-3,CASVGTHDTDTQYF
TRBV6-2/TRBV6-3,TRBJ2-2,CASSRGLAVNTGELFF
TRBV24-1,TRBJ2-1,CATSDLTAPSGRDYNEQFF
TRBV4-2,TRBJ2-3,CASSVTGTSVSHTDTQYF
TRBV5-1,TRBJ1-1,CASSEPGVNTEAFF
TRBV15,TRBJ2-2,CATSRARGLSGELFF
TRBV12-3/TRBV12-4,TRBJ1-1,CASSNRVNAEAFF
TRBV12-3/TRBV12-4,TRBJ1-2,CASSDRGRWHGYTF
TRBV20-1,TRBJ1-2,CSARVGRKGYTF
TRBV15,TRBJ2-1,CATSSGGGEQFF
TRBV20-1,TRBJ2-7,CSARRDASAGGREQYF
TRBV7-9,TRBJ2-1,CASSGRATVLEQFF
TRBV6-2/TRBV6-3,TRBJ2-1,CASTLNLGSAVENEQFF
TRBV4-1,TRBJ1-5,CASSQEPGRVTGYQPQHF
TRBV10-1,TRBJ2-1,CASSEGGRANNEQFF
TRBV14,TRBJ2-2,CASSANLAGELFF
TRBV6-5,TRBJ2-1,CASTEGTSGRDEQFF
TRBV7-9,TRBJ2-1,CASSPARSRRPYNEQFF
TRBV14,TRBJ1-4,CASSRGDSLNEKLFF
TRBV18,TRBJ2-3,CASSADRVRADTQYF
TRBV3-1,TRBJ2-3,CASTDGLAGGPGDTQYF
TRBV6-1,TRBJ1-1,CETQWTGKNTEAFF
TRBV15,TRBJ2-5,CATSRDGGNLETQYF
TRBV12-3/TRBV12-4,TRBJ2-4,CASGAGLLAKNIQYF
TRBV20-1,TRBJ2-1,CSARGLVYNEQFF
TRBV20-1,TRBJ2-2,CSVAGTSRNANTGELFF
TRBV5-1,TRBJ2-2,CASRPWTASAYANTGELFF
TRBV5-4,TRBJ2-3,CASSGAGTSATDTQYF
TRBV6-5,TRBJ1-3,CASSYSARTYSGNTIYF
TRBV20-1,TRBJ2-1,CSARGGVGEQFF
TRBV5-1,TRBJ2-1,CASAGSGGSYNEQFF
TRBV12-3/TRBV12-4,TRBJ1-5,CASTLGDRRNQPQHF
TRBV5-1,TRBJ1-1,CASSLAGGNPGAFF
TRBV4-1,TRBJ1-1,CASQRQGNTEAFF
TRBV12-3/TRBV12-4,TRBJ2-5,CASSGLAGGPTETQYF
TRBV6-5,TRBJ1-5,CASRPGSWNGNQPQHF
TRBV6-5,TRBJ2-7,CASSRSGSQSLYEQYF
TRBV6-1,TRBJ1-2,CASSELDSYGYTF
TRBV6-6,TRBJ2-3,CASNPAGFTDTQYF
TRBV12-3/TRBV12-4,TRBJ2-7,CASRRRGSEQYF
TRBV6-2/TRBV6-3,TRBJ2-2,CASSTSAGELFF
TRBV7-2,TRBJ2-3,CASSSRTTGDTQYF
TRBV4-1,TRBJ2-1,CASSPSGTSGIAVHNEQFF
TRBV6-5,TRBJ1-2,CASRAFGGYTF
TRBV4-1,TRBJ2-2,CASSQDRGHNTGELFF
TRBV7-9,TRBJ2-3,CASSFPGQVLDTQYF
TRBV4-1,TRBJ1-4,CASSLRQGLDEKLFF
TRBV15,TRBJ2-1,CATSRDKGGLAGQKQFF